The sequence of this T cell receptor (beta chain) was determined in a study of shared clonotypes between healthy human individuals (TCRdb year 2020). At the level of the whole study: Three men and two women, aged 18 to 49 years, made up the cohort. For each donor, CD4 naive and CD4 memory were each given three plates, CD8 naive was given two plates, and CD8 memory was given one plate. To estimate repertoire size and how much clonotype sharing occurs between individuals, the study deeply sequenced the blood TCR repertoires of several healthy adults. To increase sequencing depth and limit assay-specific biases, TCR repertoire library preparation and sequencing were carried out by different laboratories using diverse techniques. Per donor, leukapheresis produced somewhere between about 0.94 and 10 billion PBMCs. Overall study results and their limits: Clonotypes shared by all four sorted-subset donors showed higher generation probabilities than non-shared clonotypes. Even with the large sequencing depth, rarefaction of the sorted-subset datasets indicated that sequencing was incomplete. Pairwise subsampling led to the expectation that sequencing depth would affect the degree of clonotype sharing among donors. Sampling was restricted to blood, and TCR repertoires in tissues likely differ from the TCR repertoires found in blood. The small number of donors limited the genetic and exposure-history diversity represented. When a few donors were compared, the shared fraction of clonotypes was about 5% for naive CD4, less than 4% for naive CD8, about 2.5% for memory CD4, and under 0.5% for memory CD8. Estimated clonotype richness was generally larger for naive than for memory subsets.

In the case of this clone: Its recognized antigen is unknown. Per-base quality was not reported, and no clone a single base away is much larger than it.

Healthy HIV-negative adults with no recently reported acute infections or vaccinations were included as donors. Every donor was a Caucasian adult living in Nashville, Tennessee, USA. CD4+ T cells were enriched by magnetic negative selection, after which naive cells were positively selected on CD45RA and the negative fraction was taken as the memory subset. Blood was collected by leukapheresis, and PBMCs were isolated by Ficoll-Histopaque density gradient centrifugation and then cryopreserved in liquid nitrogen vapor phase. Purity and quantity of every magnetically sorted T cell population were checked by analytical flow cytometry. From each sorted fraction, genomic DNA was isolated and quantified by UV absorbance on a Nanodrop 2000c. TCR CDR3 regions were amplified from genomic DNA by multiplex PCR using the deep immunoSEQ assay. Extracted genomic DNA from each cell subset was distributed evenly across all wells of several immunoSEQ 96-well plates, and each plate was treated as a replicate. For sorted subsets, each replicate PCR was loaded with 200 ng genomic DNA, equivalent to about 33,000 T cell genomes. Purified libraries were quantified with a Qubit 3.0 fluorometer, sized on a Bioanalyzer 2100, and re-quantified with the KAPA Library Quantification kit. Each immunoSEQ 96-well plate was sequenced on its own single-read 150-cycle Illumina NextSeq 550 flow cell. The study's own analysis went as follows. Because the immunoSEQ output included only junctional sequences and no quality scores, the filtering could not be the same as the filtering used for full-length reads. To assign V/J genes and CDR3, sequences were annotated against IMGT germline references using PyIR, a Python wrapper for IgBLAST v1.9. Reads with weak V/J assignments (E-value above 1e-6), missing CDR3, stop codons, out-of-frame junctions, or ambiguous translated residues were removed. A V3J clonotype was defined by an identical inferred V gene, J gene, and CDR3 amino acid sequence. Percentage overlap between repertoires was calculated by dividing the number of shared unique clonotypes by the size of the smaller repertoire. Richness of each repertoire was evaluated using RTK rarefaction, the Chao1 estimator, and Recon v2.1 estimates of unobserved clonotypes. Generation probabilities were computed with OLGA for all TCRbeta clonotypes obtained by the gDNA method from four donors. Here the immuneACCESS table is served through TCRdb, limited to in-frame sequences with V and J called. Missing clones are a known gap in these copies; in checked studies unresolved V genes cover under half, and the rest lacks a known reason. V and J calls and clone size are given by that table; D and trimming were obtained from the DNA. In all, the sample holds around 330,000 clones, and approximately 79% of those were seen once. The ten largest clones take up about a tenth of the sample.

The sequence derives from a young man in good health. Sequencing used memory CD4+ T cells sorted from blood. This specimen's cell subset or site label, interpreted: CD45RA-negative fraction.

The DNA sequence reads TGTGCCAGCTCACCTGGAGGGAGCTTCACTGAAGCTTTCTTT. This yields the protein CASSPGGSFTEAFF. The sequence joins TRBV18 to TRBJ1-1; the D gene cannot be named for sure. Based on the germline V gene, the CDR1 and CDR2 sequences are KGHSH and LQKENI. V sheds 3 bases and J sheds 4 bases, leaving 12 bases between their ends. Reading from cysteine to phenylalanine, the CDR3 counts 14 amino acids. Only CDR3 DNA is held: 42 bases, read in frame from base 1.